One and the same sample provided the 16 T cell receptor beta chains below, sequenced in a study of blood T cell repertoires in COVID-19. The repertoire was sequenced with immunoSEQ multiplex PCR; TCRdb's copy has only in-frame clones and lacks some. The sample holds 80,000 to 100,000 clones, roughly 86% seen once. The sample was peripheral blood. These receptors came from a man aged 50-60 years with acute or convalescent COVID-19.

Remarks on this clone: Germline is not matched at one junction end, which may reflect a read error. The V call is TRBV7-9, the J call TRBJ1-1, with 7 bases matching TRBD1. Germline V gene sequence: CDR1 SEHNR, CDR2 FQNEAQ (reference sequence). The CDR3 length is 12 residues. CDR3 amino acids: CASSLEGGQPLF. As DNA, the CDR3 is TGTGCCAGCAGCTTAGAGGGGGGACAGCCCTTATTT.

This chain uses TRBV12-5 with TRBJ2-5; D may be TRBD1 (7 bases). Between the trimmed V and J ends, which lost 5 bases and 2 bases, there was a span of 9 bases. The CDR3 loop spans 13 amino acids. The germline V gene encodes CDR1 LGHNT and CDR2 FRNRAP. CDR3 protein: CASGAGQQETQYF. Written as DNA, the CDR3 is TGTGCTAGTGGTGCGGGACAGCAAGAGACCCAGTACTTC.

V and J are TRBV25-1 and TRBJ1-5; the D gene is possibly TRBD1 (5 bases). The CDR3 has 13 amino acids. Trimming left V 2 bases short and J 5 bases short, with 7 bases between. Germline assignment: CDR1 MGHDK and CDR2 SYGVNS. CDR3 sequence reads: CASSEGAYQPQHF. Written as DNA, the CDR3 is TGTGCCAGCAGTGAAGGGGCGTATCAGCCCCAGCATTTT. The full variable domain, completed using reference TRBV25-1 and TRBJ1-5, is EADIYQTPRYLVIGTGKKITLECSQTMGHDKMYWYQQDPGMELHLIHYSYGVNSTEKGDLSSESTVSRIRTEHFPLTLESARPSHTSQYLCASSEGAYQPQHFGDGTRLSIL.

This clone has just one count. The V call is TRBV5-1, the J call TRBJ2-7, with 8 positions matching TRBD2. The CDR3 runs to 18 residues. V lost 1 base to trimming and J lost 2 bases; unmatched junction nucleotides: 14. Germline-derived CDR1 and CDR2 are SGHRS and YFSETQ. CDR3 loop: CASSLLQPGGGNPYEQYF. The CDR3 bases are TGCGCCAGCAGCTTGCTTCAACCGGGAGGGGGTAATCCCTACGAGCAGTACTTC.

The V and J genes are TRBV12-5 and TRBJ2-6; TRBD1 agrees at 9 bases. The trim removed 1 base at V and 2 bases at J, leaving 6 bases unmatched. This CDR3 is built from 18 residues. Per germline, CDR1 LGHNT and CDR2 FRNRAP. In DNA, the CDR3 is TGTGCTAGTGGTTTGGGGAACAGGGGGCTGACTGGGGCCAACGTCCTGACTTTC. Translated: CASGLGNRGLTGANVLTF.

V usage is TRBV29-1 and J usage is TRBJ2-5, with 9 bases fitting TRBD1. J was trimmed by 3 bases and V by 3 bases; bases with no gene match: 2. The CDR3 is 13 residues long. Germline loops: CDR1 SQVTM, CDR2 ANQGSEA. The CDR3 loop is CSVEGQGKETQYF. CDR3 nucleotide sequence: TGCAGCGTTGAGGGACAGGGAAAAGAGACCCAGTACTTC.

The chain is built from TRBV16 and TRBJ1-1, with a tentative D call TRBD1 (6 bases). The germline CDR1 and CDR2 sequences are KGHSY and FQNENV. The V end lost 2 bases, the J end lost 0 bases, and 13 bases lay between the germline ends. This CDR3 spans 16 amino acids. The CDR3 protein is CASSQARGLMNTEAFF. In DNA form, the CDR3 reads TGTGCCAGCAGCCAAGCCAGGGGTCTAATGAACACTGAAGCTTTCTTT.

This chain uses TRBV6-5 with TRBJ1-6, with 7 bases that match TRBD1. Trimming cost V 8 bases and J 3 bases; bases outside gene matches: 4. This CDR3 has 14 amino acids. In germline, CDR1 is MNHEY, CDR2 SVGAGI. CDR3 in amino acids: CASGAGGYNSPLHF. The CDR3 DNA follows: TGTGCCAGCGGGGCAGGGGGCTATAATTCACCCCTCCACTTT.

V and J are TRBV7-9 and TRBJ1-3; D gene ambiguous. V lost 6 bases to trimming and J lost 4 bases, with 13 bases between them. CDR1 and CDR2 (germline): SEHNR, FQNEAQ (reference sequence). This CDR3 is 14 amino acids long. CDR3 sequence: CASRAGKDGNTIYF. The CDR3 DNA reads TGTGCCAGCAGGGCCGGGAAGGACGGAAACACCATATATTTT.

CDR3 sequence reads: CASSYPTGNGNQPQHF. As DNA, the CDR3 is TGTGCCAGCAGTTACCCCACAGGTAATGGCAATCAGCCCCAGCATTTT. V is TRBV6-6 and J is TRBJ1-5; perhaps TRBD1 as D (5 bases). The CDR3 is made up of 16 amino acids. Germline V gene data show CDR1 as MNHNY and CDR2 as SVGAGI (reference sequence). V was clipped by 2 bases and J by 2 bases, with 13 bases between them.

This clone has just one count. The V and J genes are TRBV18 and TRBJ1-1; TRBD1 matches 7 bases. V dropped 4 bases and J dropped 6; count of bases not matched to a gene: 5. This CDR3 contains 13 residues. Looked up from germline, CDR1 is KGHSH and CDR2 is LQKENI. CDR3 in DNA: TGTGCCAGCTCACGCGACAGGGACCCTGAAGCTTTCTTT. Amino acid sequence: CASSRDRDPEAFF. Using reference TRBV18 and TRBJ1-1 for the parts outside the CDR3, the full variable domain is NAGVMQNPRHLVRRRGQEARLRCSPMKGHSHVYWYRQLPEEGLKFMVYLQKENIIDESGMPKERFSAEFPKEGPSILRIQQVVRGDSAAYFCASSRDRDPEAFFGQGTRLTVV.

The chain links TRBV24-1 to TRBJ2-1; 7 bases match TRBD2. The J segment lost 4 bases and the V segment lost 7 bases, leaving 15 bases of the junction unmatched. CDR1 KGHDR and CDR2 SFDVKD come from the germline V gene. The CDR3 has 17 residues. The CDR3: CATSRLANSRLYNEQFF. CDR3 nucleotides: TGTGCCACCAGCCGACTAGCTAATTCTCGACTATACAATGAGCAGTTCTTC.

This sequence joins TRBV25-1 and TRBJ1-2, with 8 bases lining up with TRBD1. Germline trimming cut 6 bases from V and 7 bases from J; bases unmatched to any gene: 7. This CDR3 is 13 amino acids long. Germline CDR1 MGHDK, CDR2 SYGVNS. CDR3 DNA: TGTGCCAGCAGCCCGCAGGGGGCCTCTGGCTACACCTTC. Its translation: CASSPQGASGYTF.

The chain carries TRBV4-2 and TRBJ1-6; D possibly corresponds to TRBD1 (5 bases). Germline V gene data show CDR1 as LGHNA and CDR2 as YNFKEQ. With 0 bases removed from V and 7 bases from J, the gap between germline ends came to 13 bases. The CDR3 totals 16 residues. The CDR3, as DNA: TGTGCCAGCAGCCAAGATATCGGGGGTGGAAATTCACCCCTCCACTTT. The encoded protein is CASSQDIGGGNSPLHF.

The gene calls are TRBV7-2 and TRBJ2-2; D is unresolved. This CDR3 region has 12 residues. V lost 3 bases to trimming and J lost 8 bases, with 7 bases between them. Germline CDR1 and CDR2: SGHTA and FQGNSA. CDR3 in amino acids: CASSFRQGELFF. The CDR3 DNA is TGTGCCAGCAGCTTCAGACAAGGGGAGCTGTTTTTT.

The CDR3 coding sequence is TGCGCCAGCACTTGGCTAGCGGGAGCGAACACCGGGGAGCTGTTTTTT. This gives the protein CASTWLAGANTGELFF. J is TRBJ2-2 and V is TRBV4-1; TRBD2 matches 10 bases. V was pared by 7 bases and J by 0 bases, with 5 bases of the junction left unmatched. The CDR3 extends over 16 amino acids. Germline CDR1 is MGHRA and CDR2 is YSYEKL.